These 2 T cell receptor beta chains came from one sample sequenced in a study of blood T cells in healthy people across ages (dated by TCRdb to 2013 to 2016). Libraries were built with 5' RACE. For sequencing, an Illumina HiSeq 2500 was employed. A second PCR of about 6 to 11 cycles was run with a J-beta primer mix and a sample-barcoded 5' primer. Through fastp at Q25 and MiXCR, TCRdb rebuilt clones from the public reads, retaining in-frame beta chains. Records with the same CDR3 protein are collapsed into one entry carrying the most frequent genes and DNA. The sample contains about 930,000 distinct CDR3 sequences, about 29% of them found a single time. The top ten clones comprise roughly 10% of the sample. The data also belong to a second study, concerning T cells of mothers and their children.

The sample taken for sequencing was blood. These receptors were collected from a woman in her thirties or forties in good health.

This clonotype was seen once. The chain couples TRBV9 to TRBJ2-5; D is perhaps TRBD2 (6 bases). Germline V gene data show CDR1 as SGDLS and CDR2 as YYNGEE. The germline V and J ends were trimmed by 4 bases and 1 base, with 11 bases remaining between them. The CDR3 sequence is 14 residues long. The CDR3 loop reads CASSTGLTQETQYF. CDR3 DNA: TGTGCCAGCAGCACGGGACTGACCCAAGAGACCCAGTACTTC.

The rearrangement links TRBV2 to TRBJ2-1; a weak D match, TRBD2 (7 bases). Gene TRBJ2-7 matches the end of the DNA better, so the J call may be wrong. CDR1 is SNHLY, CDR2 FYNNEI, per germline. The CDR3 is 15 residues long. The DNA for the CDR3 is TGTGCCAGCAGTGATCCGGGGGGCACCTACAATGAGCAGTACTTC. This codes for CASSDPGGTYNEQYF.